This T cell receptor beta chain was sequenced in a study of blood T cell repertoires in COVID-19. Whole-study context: PBMCs, B-cell-depleted T cells, or T cells provided the cDNA or gDNA that made up the material.

CDR1 SNHLY and CDR2 FYNNEI come from the germline V gene. CDR3 length equals 12 residues. Trimming cost V 11 bases and J 0 bases, with 11 bases left between them. Methods used by the authors: The assay estimated nucleated cells by amplifying reference gene primers. TCRdb's table, derived via immunoSEQ multiplex PCR, lists solely in-frame clones and lacks some. V, J and clone size are taken as reported in that table, and D and trimming were inferred from the DNA itself. The sample includes 100,000 to 150,000 clones, approximately 80% of them seen just once. The rearrangement joins TRBV2 to TRBJ2-7, with D possibly being TRBD1 (6 bases). This TCR came from a man aged 40-49 years with active or convalescent COVID-19. The sample comprised peripheral blood. CDR3 DNA: TGTGCCTCGAGGACAGCCTCCTACGAGCAGTACTTC. Its protein product is CASRTASYEQYF.